The 9 T cell receptor beta chains below were found in one sample sequenced in a study of blood T cell repertoires in COVID-19. The method was immunoSEQ multiplex PCR; TCRdb's version includes in-frame clones alone and lacks a portion of them. In the table there are more than 250,000 clones, 85% of which are singletons. Material: peripheral blood. These TCRs come from a man in his fifties with active or convalescent COVID-19.

This sequence joins TRBV3-1 (or the pseudogene TRBV3-2) and TRBJ1-1; the D gene is possibly TRBD1 (5 bases). V lost 2 bases and J 10 bases, leaving 11 bases between the germline ends. The CDR3 contains 12 residues. Looked up from germline, CDR1 is LGHDT and CDR2 is YNNKEL (reference sequence). The CDR3: CASSQTDGGAFF. The CDR3 DNA reads as TGTGCCAGCAGCCAAACTGACGGGGGAGCTTTCTTT.

The chain combines TRBV2 with TRBJ2-1; TRBD1 agrees at 7 bases. Germline V gene sequence: CDR1 SNHLY, CDR2 FYNNEI. CDR3 size: 14 residues. Trimming cost V 10 bases and J 0 bases; bases outside gene matches: 6. CDR3 nucleotide sequence: TGTGCCACTCTCAGGGGGAGCTCCTACAATGAGCAGTTCTTC. The encoded protein is CATLRGSSYNEQFF. The full variable domain, with the rest looked up from reference TRBV2 and TRBJ2-1, is EPEVTQTPSHQVTQMGQEVILRCVPISNHLYFYWYRQILGQKVEFLVSFYNNEISEKSEIFDDQFSVERPDGSNFTLKIRSTKLEDSAMYFCATLRGSSYNEQFFGPGTRLTVL.

The chain carries TRBV19 and TRBJ2-2; 8 bases line up with TRBD2. The CDR3 loop spans 13 amino acids. The V segment lost 7 bases and the J segment 5 bases; nucleotides outside the gene matches: 3. CDR1 LNHDA and CDR2 SQIVND come from the germline V gene (reference sequence). Here the CDR3 reads CASTASGTGELFF. CDR3 DNA sequence: TGTGCCAGTACGGCTAGCGGGACCGGGGAGCTGTTTTTT.

The chain employs TRBV4-2 and TRBJ2-3, with D possibly matching TRBD2 (6 bases). The CDR3 extends over 14 amino acids. Germline CDR1 LGHNA, CDR2 YNFKEQ. Trimming cost V 1 base and J 5 bases, with 10 bases left between them. The CDR3 protein is CASSQGTGLDTQYF. The CDR3 DNA is TGTGCCAGCAGCCAAGGGACGGGACTAGATACGCAGTATTTT.

As DNA, the CDR3 is TGTGCCAGCAGGGGGGCGACAGGTTCCTACGAGCAGTACTTC. As protein: CASRGATGSYEQYF. The chain links TRBV6-5 to TRBJ2-7; possible D gene TRBD1, 6 bases. The germline V and J ends were trimmed by 6 bases and 1 base, with 13 bases remaining between them. Looked up from germline, CDR1 is MNHEY and CDR2 is SVGAGI. This CDR3 region has 14 residues.

The V and J genes are TRBV7-5 and TRBJ1-2. TRBV7-5 is labeled a pseudogene. The CDR3 extends over 10 amino acids. The chain's CDR3 is CVRHLRGYTF. DNA of the CDR3: TGTGTCAGACATCTCCGGGGCTACACCTTC.

This clone was counted once. This chain links TRBV19 with TRBJ2-1; D ambiguous. CDR1 is LNHDA, CDR2 SQIVND, per germline (reference sequence). This CDR3 is 15 amino acids long. With 6 bases removed from V and 3 bases from J, the gap between germline ends came to 15 bases. Here the CDR3 DNA reads TGTGCCAGTAGAATCCACTGGAGAAACTACAATGAGCAGTTCTTC. This gives the protein CASRIHWRNYNEQFF. Supplemented by reference TRBV19 and TRBJ2-1, the full variable domain reads DGGITQSPKYLFRKEGQNVTLSCEQNLNHDAMYWYRQDPGQGLRLIYYSQIVNDFQKGDIAEGYSVSREKKESFPLTVTSAQKNPTAFYLCASRIHWRNYNEQFFGPGTRLTVL.

The CDR3 nucleotides are TGTGCCAGCAGCTTCGGGACAGAATTAAACTATGGCTACACCTTC. Translation gives CASSFGTELNYGYTF. The chain employs TRBV7-8 and TRBJ1-2; 7 bases are shared with TRBD1. CDR3 size: 15 residues. Germline trimming cut 3 bases from V and 2 bases from J; bases unmatched to any gene: 6. Looked up from germline, CDR1 is SGHVS and CDR2 is FQNEAQ.

This chain joins TRBV2 and TRBJ2-7; 10 bases match TRBD2. The length of the CDR3 is 15 residues. With 2 bases clipped from V and 0 bases from J, the junction kept 1 base outside the gene matches. In germline, CDR1 is SNHLY, CDR2 FYNNEI. For the CDR3, the DNA is TGTGCCAGCAGTGAACTAGCGGGGGACTCCTACGAGCAGTACTTC. Residues: CASSELAGDSYEQYF.